This entry lists 23 T cell receptor beta chains sequenced from one sample in a study of T cells in Graves' hyperthyroidism and ophthalmopathy. Template material for amplifying TCR beta CDR3 regions consisted of RNA transcripts. Primed by the HTBI set, a first-round RT-PCR was run on the TCR CDR3. TCRdb called the multiplex PCR reads again in MiXCR, with one record for every CDR3 protein. Found here are 530,000 or so distinct CDR3 sequences, 17% of them singletons; the top ten hold 17%. The sample comprised blood. The receptor source for this set is a woman younger than 30 with Graves' ophthalmopathy.

The chain has TRBV29-1 and TRBJ1-1; no clear D. With 1 base removed from V and 6 bases from J, the gap between germline ends came to 9 bases. This CDR3 is built from 12 residues. Looked up from germline, CDR1 is SQVTM and CDR2 is ANQGSEA. The CDR3: CSVEVGYPEAFF. As DNA, the CDR3 is TGCAGCGTTGAAGTCGGGTATCCTGAAGCTTTCTTT.

J is TRBJ2-1 and V is TRBV6-1, with TRBD2 matching 9 bases. Trimming at V came to 2 bases and at J to 8 bases, leaving 1 base not matched to a gene. Germline loops: CDR1 MNHNS, CDR2 SASEGT. The CDR3 runs to 13 residues. The CDR3 DNA reads TGTGCCAGCAGTGAAAGGACTAGCGATGAGCAGTTCTTC. It codes for CASSERTSDEQFF.

V usage is TRBV10-3 and J usage is TRBJ2-7, with D possibly being TRBD2 (6 bases). V lost 8 bases, J lost 0 bases, and 11 bases lay in between. Germline V lookup: CDR1 ENHRY, CDR2 SYGVKD. The CDR3 extends over 13 amino acids. CDR3 nucleotide sequence: TGTGCCATCGGAGGCGGGATCTCCTACGAGCAGTACTTC. It specifies CAIGGGISYEQYF.

At least ten counts were recorded for this clonotype. The chain uses TRBV2 and TRBJ2-1, with D perhaps matching TRBD2 (5 bases). This CDR3 is 14 amino acids long. V was shortened by 10 bases and J by 8 bases, with 21 bases between the two germline ends. Looked up from germline, CDR1 is SNHLY and CDR2 is FYNNEI. This chain's CDR3 is CAIRRLARRDEQFF. CDR3 bases: TGTGCCATACGACGTCTAGCACGAAGGGATGAGCAGTTCTTC. Full variable domain (remainder filled in from reference TRBV2 and TRBJ2-1): EPEVTQTPSHQVTQMGQEVILRCVPISNHLYFYWYRQILGQKVEFLVSFYNNEISEKSEIFDDQFSVERPDGSNFTLKIRSTKLEDSAMYFCAIRRLARRDEQFFGPGTRLTVL.

V and J are TRBV6-1 and TRBJ2-1; 10 nucleotides align to TRBD2. V shed 6 bases, J shed 10 bases, and the junction held 15 bases outside the gene matches. This CDR3 spans 16 amino acids. Germline loops: CDR1 MNHNS, CDR2 SASEGT. Here the CDR3 reads CASRPDEAGGTGEQFF. DNA of the CDR3: TGTGCCAGCAGGCCTGATGAAGCGGGAGGGACCGGGGAGCAGTTCTTC.

This clonotype has at least ten counts. The chain links TRBV28 to TRBJ2-3; 11 bases are shared with TRBD2. Trimming cost V 6 bases and J 0 bases; bases outside gene matches: 11. This CDR3 spans 18 amino acids. Germline assignment: CDR1 MDHEN and CDR2 SYDVKM. The CDR3 sequence is CASSEGLAGRTSTDTQYF. The DNA for the CDR3 is TGTGCCAGCAGCGAAGGACTAGCGGGCCGAACCAGCACAGATACGCAGTATTTT.

This clonotype was recorded at least ten times. The chain employs TRBV12-3 or TRBV12-4 and TRBJ2-3, with 9 positions matching TRBD1. Germline trimming cut 3 bases from V and 5 bases from J; bases unmatched to any gene: 3. This CDR3 has 14 amino acids. The CDR3 reads CASSFTGGGDTQYF. The CDR3 nucleotides are TGTGCCAGCAGTTTTACAGGGGGCGGAGATACGCAGTATTTT.

The table lists this clonotype with a count of one. The chain has TRBV29-1 and TRBJ2-3; 11 bases line up with TRBD2. CDR1 is SQVTM, CDR2 ANQGSEA, per germline. This CDR3 has 15 amino acids. V shed 4 bases and J 3 bases; nucleotides not matched to a gene: 6. CDR3 sequence: CSVVTSGRVTDTQYF. The CDR3 nucleotides read TGCAGCGTTGTCACTAGCGGGAGAGTAACAGATACGCAGTATTTT.

Ten or more counts support this clonotype. The chain employs TRBV5-1 and TRBJ2-3; D tentatively fits TRBD1 or TRBD2 (5 bases each). Trimming pared 4 bases from V and 1 base from J, leaving 10 bases between. The germline V gene encodes CDR1 SGHRS and CDR2 YFSETQ. The CDR3 runs to 14 residues. The CDR3 loop is CASSARDGTDTQYF. CDR3 DNA: TGCGCCAGCAGCGCCCGGGACGGCACAGATACGCAGTATTTT.

This clonotype was seen at least ten times. The genes are TRBV5-6 and TRBJ1-1; no clear D. V shed 3 bases and J shed 10 bases, with 19 bases lying between them. The CDR3 sequence is 14 residues long. Germline V gene data show CDR1 as SGHDT and CDR2 as YYEEEE. CDR3 DNA: TGTGCCAGCAGCTCGGGCCGCTCCACACCTCGAGCTTTCTTT. Its translation is CASSSGRSTPRAFF. The entire variable domain, with the rest obtained from reference TRBV5-6 and TRBJ1-1, is as follows: DAGVTQSPTHLIKTRGQQVTLRCSPKSGHDTVSWYQQALGQGPQFIFQYYEEEERQRGNFPDRFSGHQFPNYSSELNVNALLLGDSALYLCASSSGRSTPRAFFGQGTRLTVV.

V gene TRBV20-1 combines with J gene TRBJ2-5; 7 bases match TRBD1. Germline lookup yields CDR1 DFQATT and CDR2 SNEGSKA (reference sequence). V lost 3 bases and J lost 2; bases outside the gene matches: 9. The CDR3 spans 15 residues. CDR3 protein: CSASFGTEPQETQYF. DNA for the CDR3: TGCAGTGCTAGCTTTGGGACAGAACCGCAAGAGACCCAGTACTTC.

As concerns this clonotype: A single base separates this from a much larger clone, so it may be a read error. The chain recombines TRBV12-3 or TRBV12-4 with TRBJ2-5; the match to TRBD2 covers 16 bases. This CDR3 has 14 residues. The CDR3 region has the DNA TGTACCAGCAGTTCCGGGACTAGCGGGAGGGCCAAGTACTTC. Its protein product is CTSSSGTSGRAKYF.

This clonotype was seen many times. The rearrangement links TRBV3-1 to TRBJ2-1; 7 bases are a match to TRBD1. Germline V gene data show CDR1 as LGHDT and CDR2 as YNNKEL (reference sequence). The length of the CDR3 is 16 residues. J lost 9 bases, V lost 1 base, and 12 bases had no gene match. The CDR3 is CASSQVRGQPRGEQFF. The CDR3 coding sequence is TGTGCCAGCAGCCAAGTTAGGGGACAGCCTCGAGGTGAGCAGTTCTTC.

This clonotype was found many times. The CDR3 DNA reads as TGTGCCAGCAGCTGGGCGCGGACAATAGTTTCACCCCTCCACTTT. As protein: CASSWARTIVSPLHF. V usage is TRBV27 and J usage is TRBJ1-6; D perhaps matches TRBD1 (5 bases). CDR1 and CDR2 from the germline V gene are MNHEY and SMNVEV (reference sequence). The CDR3 runs to 15 residues. Trimming cost V 6 bases and J 9 bases, with 18 bases left between them.

The table lists this clonotype with a few counts. V and J are TRBV5-1 and TRBJ1-2; D remains ambiguous. Germline CDR1 and CDR2: SGHRS and YFSETQ. V was clipped by 5 bases and J by 4 bases, with 12 bases between them. CDR3 length: 13 amino acids. CDR3 amino acids: CASRHFGPYGYTF. The CDR3 nucleotides are TGCGCCAGCAGACATTTCGGGCCCTATGGCTACACCTTC.

This clonotype was seen at least ten times. CDR3 coding DNA: TGTGCCAGCAGTTTTAAGCGGGAGGGACCCTACGAGCAGTACTTC. It is translated as CASSFKREGPYEQYF. The genes are TRBV28 and TRBJ2-7, with 10 positions matching TRBD2. The CDR3 runs to 15 residues. CDR1 and CDR2 from the germline V gene are MDHEN and SYDVKM. The trim removed 3 bases at V and 2 bases at J, leaving 4 bases unmatched.

The rearrangement uses TRBV19 and TRBJ1-4; D is uncertain. The CDR3 is made up of 13 amino acids. Germline CDR1 LNHDA, CDR2 SQIVND (reference sequence). Trimming left V 6 bases short and J 5 bases short, with 10 bases between. The CDR3 coding sequence is TGTGCCAGTAGGGCAGCGAGGAATGAAAAACTGTTTTTT. Translating it yields CASRAARNEKLFF.

This clonotype came up many times. The V and J genes are TRBV20-1 and TRBJ2-4; D not certain. Germline V gives CDR1 DFQATT, CDR2 SNEGSKA (reference sequence). The CDR3 extends over 16 amino acids. Trimming stripped 5 bases from V and 0 bases from J, with 17 bases between. The CDR3 DNA is TGCAGTGCTGCCTCTATCCGGGCAGTAGCCAAAAACATTCAGTACTTC. It yields the protein CSAASIRAVAKNIQYF.

Notes on this clonotype: A read error may produce the germline difference seen at one junction end. V gene TRBV7-9 combines with J gene TRBJ2-7; 7 nucleotides agree with TRBD1. There are 14 residues in the CDR3. Germline V gives CDR1 SEHNR, CDR2 FQNEAQ (reference sequence). The CDR3 DNA follows: TGTGCCAGCAGTTCTCCGGACAGGTCCTACGAGCAACACTTC. This gives the protein CASSSPDRSYEQHF.

At least ten counts were recorded for this clonotype. The chain links TRBV27 to TRBJ2-3, with 14 bases that match TRBD2. CDR3 length equals 18 residues. Germline V CDR1 and CDR2: MNHEY, SMNVEV (reference sequence). The V gene end was trimmed by 6 bases and the J gene end by 5 bases; junction bases not matched to a gene: 13. The CDR3 spells CASSSGTSGGRAKDTQYF. CDR3 nucleotides: TGTGCCAGCAGCTCCGGGACTAGCGGGGGTAGAGCCAAAGATACGCAGTATTTT.

This clonotype was seen more than once but under ten times. The rearrangement links TRBV14 to TRBJ1-6; TRBD1 aligns across 9 bases. The trim removed 3 bases at V and 8 bases at J, leaving 5 bases unmatched. CDR3 length: 15 amino acids. Germline V gene lookup returns CDR1 SGHDN and CDR2 FVKESK. This CDR3 is CASSHLGQGYSPLHF. CDR3 bases: TGTGCCAGCAGCCACCTGGGACAGGGCTATTCACCCCTCCACTTT.

This clonotype was detected many times. The chain couples TRBV20-1 to TRBJ2-7, with D uncertain. The CDR3 runs 12 residues. V gave up 3 bases and J gave up 0 bases, with 6 bases separating them. Per the germline V gene, CDR1 is DFQATT and CDR2 is SNEGSKA (reference sequence). The CDR3 spells CSASGASYEQYF. CDR3 in DNA: TGCAGTGCTAGCGGCGCCTCCTACGAGCAGTACTTC.

This clonotype was seen repeatedly, ten times or more. The chain links TRBV3-1 to TRBJ1-2, with 9 bases aligning to TRBD1. V lost 4 bases, J lost 4 bases, and 7 bases stayed unmatched. The germline gives CDR1 LGHDT, CDR2 YNNKEL (reference sequence). CDR3 length: 15 amino acids. The CDR3, as DNA: TGTGCCAGCAGCCTCAGACAGGGGGGAATCTATGGCTACACCTTC. It yields the protein CASSLRQGGIYGYTF.